The 2 T cell receptor beta chains presented below share a single source sample, sequenced in a study of early T cells in non-severe SARS-CoV-2 infection. TCRdb re-called the 5' RACE reads through MiXCR, storing one row per CDR3 protein. Of tens of thousands of distinct CDR3 sequences listed, 12% are singletons. The sample comprised whole blood. These receptors originate from an adult who was a healthcare worker with PCR-confirmed SARS-CoV-2 infection or an uninfected control (not recorded which).

This clonotype was found many times. The chain joins TRBV11-2 to TRBJ1-5, with D tentatively TRBD1 (5 bases). V lost 5 bases and J lost 5, with 10 bases in between. This CDR3 is 13 amino acids long. Germline V lookup: CDR1 SGHAT, CDR2 FQNNGV. CDR3 sequence reads: CASSIREYQPQHF. The CDR3 coding sequence is TGTGCCAGCAGCATCAGGGAATATCAGCCCCAGCATTTT.

This clonotype has only a few counts. This rearrangement joins TRBV29-1 to TRBJ2-5; D not resolved. Trimming cost V 5 bases and J 4 bases, with 11 bases left between them. The CDR3 contains 12 residues. Germline lookup yields CDR1 SQVTM and CDR2 ANQGSEA. The CDR3 loop is CSVSSSGETQYF. The CDR3 nucleotides are TGCAGCGTTTCGTCCTCCGGAGAGACCCAGTACTTC. The complete variable domain, with remaining parts taken from reference TRBV29-1 and TRBJ2-5, reads SAVISQKPSRDICQRGTSLTIQCQVDSQVTMMFWYRQQPGQSLTLIATANQGSEATYESGFVIDKFPISRPNLTFSTLTVSNMSPEDSSIYLCSVSSSGETQYFGPGTRLLVL.